This T cell receptor beta chain was sequenced during a study of blood T cell repertoires in COVID-19. Study context: Specimens from acute and convalescent COVID-19 originated in the United States, Italy and Spain. Sample material is recorded as cDNA or gDNA derived from T cells, B-cell-depleted T cells, or PBMCs.

As originally analysed: How many nucleated cells were present was estimated from reference gene primer amplification. Produced via immunoSEQ multiplex PCR; TCRdb's table is partial and in-frame only. The V and J calls and the clone size are those of that table, but D and trimming were determined from the DNA. The sample has about 82,000 clones; around 85% are singletons. The sequence derives from a man aged 80 or over with active or convalescent COVID-19. Material: peripheral blood.

CDR3 region: CASSVRTVGGELFF. For the CDR3, the DNA is TGTGCCAGCAGCGTCCGGACAGTCGGCGGGGAGCTGTTTTTT. V usage is TRBV5-4 and J usage is TRBJ2-2; D possibly corresponds to TRBD1 (6 bases). This CDR3 comprises 14 residues. V was cut by 4 bases and J by 7 bases, with 14 bases left in between. Germline lookup yields CDR1 SGHNT and CDR2 YYREEE (reference sequence).